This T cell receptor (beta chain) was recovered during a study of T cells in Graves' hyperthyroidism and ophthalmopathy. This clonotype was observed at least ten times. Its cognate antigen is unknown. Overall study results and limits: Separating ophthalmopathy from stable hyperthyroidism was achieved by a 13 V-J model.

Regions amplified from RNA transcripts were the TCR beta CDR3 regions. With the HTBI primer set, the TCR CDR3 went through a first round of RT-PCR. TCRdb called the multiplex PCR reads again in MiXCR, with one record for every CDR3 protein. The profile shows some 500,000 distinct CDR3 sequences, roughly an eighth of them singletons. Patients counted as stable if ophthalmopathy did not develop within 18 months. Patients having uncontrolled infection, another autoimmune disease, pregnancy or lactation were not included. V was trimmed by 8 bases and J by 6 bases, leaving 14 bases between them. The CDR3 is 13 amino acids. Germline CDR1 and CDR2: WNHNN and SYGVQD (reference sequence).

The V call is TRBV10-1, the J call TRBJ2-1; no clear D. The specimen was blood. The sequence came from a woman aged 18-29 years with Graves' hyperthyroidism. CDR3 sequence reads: CASGNPDGNEQFF. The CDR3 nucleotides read TGCGCCAGCGGGAACCCGGACGGCAATGAGCAGTTCTTC.